The 10 T cell receptor beta chains below all came from one sample that was sequenced in a study of shared clonotypes between healthy human individuals. The table came from immunoSEQ multiplex PCR; TCRdb's copy has only in-frame clones and leaves some out. The data show hundreds of thousands of clones, about 96% seen once. The sample was naive CD4+ T cells sorted from blood. The subset was: CD45RA+ positively selected. The receptors were sampled from a woman aged 25 to 39 in good health.

V is TRBV29-1 and J is TRBJ1-5; maybe TRBD1 (6 bases). Trimming took off 7 bases at V and 5 bases at J, with 27 bases between the two ends. There are 17 residues in the CDR3. Germline CDR1 reads SQVTM; CDR2 reads ANQGSEA. Here the CDR3 DNA reads TGCAGCGCCGTGCCTTATGAGTGGGGGGCGCGGGATCAGCCCCAGCATTTT. Translated: CSAVPYEWGARDQPQHF.

V usage is TRBV5-1 and J usage is TRBJ1-3, with D unresolved. The germline V and J ends were trimmed by 0 bases and 4 bases, with 11 bases remaining between them. From germline, CDR1 is SGHRS and CDR2 YFSETQ. The CDR3 sequence is 15 residues long. CDR3 sequence: CASSLVGESGNTIYF. Here the CDR3 DNA reads TGCGCCAGCAGCTTGGTTGGGGAGAGCGGAAACACCATATATTTT. Looking up the rest from reference TRBV5-1 and TRBJ1-3 gives the full variable domain: KAGVTQTPRYLIKTRGQQVTLSCSPISGHRSVSWYQQTPGQGLQFLFEYFSETQRNKGNFPGRFSGRQFSNSRSEMNVSTLELGDSALYLCASSLVGESGNTIYFGEGSWLTVV.

The J gene is TRBJ2-7, the V gene TRBV11-2, with unresolved D. CDR3 length: 14 residues. The V and J ends lost 3 bases and 6 bases respectively, with 15 bases between them. Germline V CDR1 and CDR2: SGHAT, FQNNGV. CDR3 sequence reads: CASSLKGIGREQYF. As DNA, the CDR3 is TGTGCCAGCAGCTTGAAAGGGATTGGGCGCGAGCAGTACTTC.

V gene TRBV6-4 combines with J gene TRBJ2-2; 8 bases match TRBD1. The germline gives CDR1 MRHNA, CDR2 SNTAGT. With V trimmed by 4 bases and J by 0 bases, 4 bases remained unmatched. The CDR3 loop spans 16 amino acids. As DNA, the CDR3 is TGTGCCAGCAGTGGACAGGGGCACCCGAACACCGGGGAGCTGTTTTTT. This encodes CASSGQGHPNTGELFF.

The genes are TRBV29-1 and TRBJ1-5; 8 bases agree with TRBD1. J gave up 5 bases and V 2 bases, and 11 bases lay outside the gene matches. CDR3 length equals 16 residues. Germline assignment: CDR1 SQVTM and CDR2 ANQGSEA. The CDR3 spells CSVEQGARPYYQPQHF. CDR3 coding DNA: TGCAGCGTTGAACAGGGGGCGAGGCCTTATTATCAGCCCCAGCATTTT.

The rearrangement links TRBV4-1 to TRBJ2-7; 10 nucleotides align to TRBD2. The length of the CDR3 is 20 residues. Losses at the gene ends were 4 bases for V and 2 bases for J; bases not matched to a gene: 20. Germline assignment: CDR1 MGHRA and CDR2 YSYEKL. The CDR3: CASSPGGKLSSGRPTYEQYF. The CDR3 region has the DNA TGCGCCAGCAGCCCGGGAGGAAAGTTGTCTAGCGGGAGACCCACCTACGAGCAGTACTTC.

The chain uses TRBV10-3 and TRBJ2-5; 7 nucleotides align to TRBD1. Germline loops: CDR1 ENHRY, CDR2 SYGVKD. V was pared by 0 bases and J by 1 base, with 5 bases of the junction left unmatched. The CDR3 is 16 amino acids. The DNA of the CDR3 is TGTGCCATCAGTGAGTCCTCGGGACAGCTCCAAGAGACCCAGTACTTC. Protein sequence: CAISESSGQLQETQYF.

The V gene is TRBV6-4, the J gene TRBJ2-1, with 11 bases that match TRBD2. The CDR3 runs to 13 residues. Unmatched junction bases numbered 2, after V lost 4 bases and J lost 9 bases. Germline CDR1 and CDR2: MRHNA and SNTAGT. Here the CDR3 reads CASSGLAGGEQFF. The DNA of the CDR3 is TGTGCCAGCAGTGGGCTAGCGGGAGGTGAGCAGTTCTTC.

The rearrangement uses TRBV28 and TRBJ2-3; D perhaps matches TRBD1 (5 bases). Trimming took off 7 bases at V and 4 bases at J, with 18 bases between the two ends. The length of the CDR3 is 15 residues. Germline-derived CDR1 and CDR2 are MDHEN and SYDVKM. CDR3 coding DNA: TGTGCCAGCACCTCAGAGGCAGGGTGGCCAGATACGCAGTATTTT. Translation: CASTSEAGWPDTQYF. Full variable domain (rest looked up from reference TRBV28 and TRBJ2-3): DVKVTQSSRYLVKRTGEKVFLECVQDMDHENMFWYRQDPGLGLRLIYFSYDVKMKEKGDIPEGYSVSREKKERFSLILESASTNQTSMYLCASTSEAGWPDTQYFGPGTRLTVL.

The chain is built from TRBV5-1 and TRBJ1-6; maybe TRBD1 (6 bases). Germline lookup yields CDR1 SGHRS and CDR2 YFSETQ. This CDR3 spans 15 amino acids. The ends were cut back, 4 bases at V and 2 bases at J, with 10 bases in the middle. The DNA for the CDR3 is TGCGCCAGCAGCCTACAGGGCCCCTATAATTCACCCCTCCACTTT. Translating it yields CASSLQGPYNSPLHF.